The clone carrying this T cell receptor beta chain appeared many times. Its antigen is unidentified. This sample is part of a study of CD8 T cells in ankylosing spondylitis. Overall study findings and caveats: A motif in TCR beta, a set of eight highly homologous variants, appeared characteristic of ankylosing spondylitis blood.

Trimming removed 2 bases from V and 9 bases from J, with 15 bases in between. This CDR3 is 14 amino acids long. Germline CDR1 reads SGHDT; CDR2 reads YYEEEE. The authors made TCR beta libraries by quantitative 5'-RACE with molecular barcodes. TCRdb processed the 5' RACE reads anew with MiXCR; each CDR3 protein has one entry. The data contain 250,000 to 400,000 distinct CDR3 sequences, approximately 10% of them singletons. The V and J genes are TRBV5-6 and TRBJ1-5; D perhaps matches TRBD1 (5 bases). The specimen sequenced was blood, either unsorted or a sorted T cell fraction (not recorded which). This clonotype was obtained from a female donor with ankylosing spondylitis or in good health (not recorded which). The CDR3 spells CASSFLGDGGPQHF. The CDR3 DNA is TGTGCCAGCAGCTTTCTGGGTGACGGGGGGCCCCAGCATTTT.